What follows is one TCR beta chain and its context. Its antigen remains unidentified. The sample originates from a study of CD8+CD57+ T cells in acquired aplastic anemia. Turning to the study itself: Sorted CD4+ and CD8+ cells yielded DNA averaging approximately 3.4 ug.

All sequencing subjects had displayed CD8+CD57+ cell expansion on flow cytometry. Severe acquired aplastic anemia was present in all patients. Study-level findings and limits: In common between the patients and the controls were around 30 CD8+ CDR3 sequences. Significant differences in CD8+ Simpson's diversity were not observed between patients and controls.

The germline CDR1 and CDR2 sequences are SNHLY and FYNNEI. The germline V and J ends were trimmed by 6 bases and 2 bases, with 13 bases remaining between them. This CDR3 comprises 15 residues. Profiles of TCR beta VDJ and CDR3 were generated from a genomic DNA template. TCRdb independently ran MiXCR on the reads; one entry per CDR3 protein. This sample has approximately 150,000 distinct CDR3 sequences; less than 60% occur once, and the top ten carry roughly 1.2%. The chain couples TRBV2 to TRBJ2-2; tentative D call: TRBD2 (5 bases). Sample: sorted CD4+, CD8+, or CD8+CD57+ T cells (not recorded which) from PBMCs. The TCR sequence derives from a human donor with aplastic anemia. For the CDR3, the DNA is TGTGCCAGCAGACTCACCGGGATTAACACCGGGGAGCTGTTTTTT. Residues: CASRLTGINTGELFF.